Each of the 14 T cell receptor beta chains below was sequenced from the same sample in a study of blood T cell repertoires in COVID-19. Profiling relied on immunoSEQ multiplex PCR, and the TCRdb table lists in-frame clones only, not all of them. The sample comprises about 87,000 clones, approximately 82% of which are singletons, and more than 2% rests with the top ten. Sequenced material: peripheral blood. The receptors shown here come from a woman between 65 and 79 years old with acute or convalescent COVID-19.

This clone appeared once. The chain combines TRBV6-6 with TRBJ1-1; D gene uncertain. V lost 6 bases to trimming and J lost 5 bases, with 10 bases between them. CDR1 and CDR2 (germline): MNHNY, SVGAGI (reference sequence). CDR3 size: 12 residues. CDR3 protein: CASSPSTTEAFF. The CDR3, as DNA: TGTGCCAGCAGCCCCAGTACGACTGAAGCTTTCTTT.

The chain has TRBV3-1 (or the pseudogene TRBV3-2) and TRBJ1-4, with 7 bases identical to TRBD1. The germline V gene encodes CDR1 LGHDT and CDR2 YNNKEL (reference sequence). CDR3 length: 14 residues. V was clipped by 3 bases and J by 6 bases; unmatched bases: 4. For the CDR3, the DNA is TGTGCCAGCAGCCACCAGGGGGGTGATGAAAAACTGTTTTTT. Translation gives CASSHQGGDEKLFF.

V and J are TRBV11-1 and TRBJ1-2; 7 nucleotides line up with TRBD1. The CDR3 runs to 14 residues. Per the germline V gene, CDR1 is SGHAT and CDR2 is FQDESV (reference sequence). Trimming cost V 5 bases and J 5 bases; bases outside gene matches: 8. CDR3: CASSPADRVYGYTF. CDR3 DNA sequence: TGTGCCAGCAGCCCCGCCGACAGGGTATATGGCTACACCTTC.

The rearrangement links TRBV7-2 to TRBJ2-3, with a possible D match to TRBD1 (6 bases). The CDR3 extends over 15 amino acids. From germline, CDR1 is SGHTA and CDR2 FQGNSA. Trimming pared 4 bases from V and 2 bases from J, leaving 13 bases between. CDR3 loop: CASSSQGLATDTQYF. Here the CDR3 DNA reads TGTGCCAGCAGCTCACAGGGTCTGGCCACAGATACGCAGTATTTT.

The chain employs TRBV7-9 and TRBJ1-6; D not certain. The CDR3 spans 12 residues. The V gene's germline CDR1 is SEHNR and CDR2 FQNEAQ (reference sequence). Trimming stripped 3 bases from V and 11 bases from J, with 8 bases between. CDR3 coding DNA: TGTGCCAGCAGCTTCGGGGAAACACCCCTCCACTTT. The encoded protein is CASSFGETPLHF. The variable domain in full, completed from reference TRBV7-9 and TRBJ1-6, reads DTGVSQNPRHKITKRGQNVTFRCDPISEHNRLYWYRQTLGQGPEFLTYFQNEAQLEKSRLLSDRFSAERPKGSFSTLEIQRTEQGDSAMYLCASSFGETPLHFGNGTRLTVT.

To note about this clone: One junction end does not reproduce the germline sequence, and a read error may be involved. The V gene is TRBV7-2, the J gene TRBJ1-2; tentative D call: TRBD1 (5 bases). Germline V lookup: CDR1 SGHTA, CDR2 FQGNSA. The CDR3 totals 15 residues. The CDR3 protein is CASNLVVGQGYGYTF. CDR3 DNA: TGTGCCAGCAACTTAGTGGTTGGTCAGGGATATGGCTACACCTTC.

DNA for the CDR3: TGTGCCAGCAGCCAAGATCGGGGGGGCCTGTACAATGAGCAGTTCTTC. Translation: CASSQDRGGLYNEQFF. The V and J genes are TRBV3-1 (or the pseudogene TRBV3-2) and TRBJ2-1; 8 bases fit TRBD2. Germline V gene sequence: CDR1 LGHDT, CDR2 YNNKEL (reference sequence). Trimming cost V 0 bases and J 4 bases; bases outside gene matches: 5. The CDR3 sequence is 16 residues long.

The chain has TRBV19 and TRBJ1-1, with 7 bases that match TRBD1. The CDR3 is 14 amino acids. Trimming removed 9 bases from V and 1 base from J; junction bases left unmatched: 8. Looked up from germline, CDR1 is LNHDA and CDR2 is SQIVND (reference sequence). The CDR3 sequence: CASTYRGRNTEAFF. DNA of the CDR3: TGTGCCAGCACCTACAGGGGCCGGAACACTGAAGCTTTCTTT.

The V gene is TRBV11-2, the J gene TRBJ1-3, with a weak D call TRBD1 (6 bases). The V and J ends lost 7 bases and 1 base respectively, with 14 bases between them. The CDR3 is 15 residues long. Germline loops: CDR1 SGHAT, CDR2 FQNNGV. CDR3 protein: CASIKRGGSGNTIYF. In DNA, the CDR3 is TGTGCCAGCATCAAAAGGGGGGGATCTGGAAACACCATATATTTT.

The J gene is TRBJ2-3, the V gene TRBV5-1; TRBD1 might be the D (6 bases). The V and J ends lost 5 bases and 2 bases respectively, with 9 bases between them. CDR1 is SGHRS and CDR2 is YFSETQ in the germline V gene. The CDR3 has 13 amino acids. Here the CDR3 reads CASRGQPTDTQYF. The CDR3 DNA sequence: TGCGCCAGCAGAGGACAGCCCACAGATACGCAGTATTTT. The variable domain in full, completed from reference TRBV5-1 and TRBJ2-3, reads KAGVTQTPRYLIKTRGQQVTLSCSPISGHRSVSWYQQTPGQGLQFLFEYFSETQRNKGNFPGRFSGRQFSNSRSEMNVSTLELGDSALYLCASRGQPTDTQYFGPGTRLTVL.

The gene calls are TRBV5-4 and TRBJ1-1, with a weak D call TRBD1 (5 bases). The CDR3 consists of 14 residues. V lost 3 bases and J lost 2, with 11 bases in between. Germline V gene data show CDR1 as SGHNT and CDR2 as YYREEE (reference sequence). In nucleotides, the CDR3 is TGTGCCAGCAGCTCTCCGACAGTAAACACTGAAGCTTTCTTT. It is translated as CASSSPTVNTEAFF.

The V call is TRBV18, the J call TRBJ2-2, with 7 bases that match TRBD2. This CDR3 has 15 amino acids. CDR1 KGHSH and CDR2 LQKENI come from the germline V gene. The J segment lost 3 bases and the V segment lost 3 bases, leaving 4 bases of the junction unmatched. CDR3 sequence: CASSPGRVDTGELFF. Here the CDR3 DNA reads TGTGCCAGCTCACCGGGGAGGGTCGACACCGGGGAGCTGTTTTTT.

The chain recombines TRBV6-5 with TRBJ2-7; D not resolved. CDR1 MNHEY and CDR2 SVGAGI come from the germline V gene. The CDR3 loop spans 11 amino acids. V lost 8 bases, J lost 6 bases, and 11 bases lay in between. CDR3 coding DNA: TGTGCCAGCGGTAACTTTCTCGAGCAGTACTTC. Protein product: CASGNFLEQYF.

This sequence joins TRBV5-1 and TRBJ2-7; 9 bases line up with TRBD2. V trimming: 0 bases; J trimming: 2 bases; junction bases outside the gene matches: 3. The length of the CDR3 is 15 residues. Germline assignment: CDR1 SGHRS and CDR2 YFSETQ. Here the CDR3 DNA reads TGCGCCAGCAGCTTGGCTAGCGGGACAACCTACGAGCAGTACTTC. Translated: CASSLASGTTYEQYF.